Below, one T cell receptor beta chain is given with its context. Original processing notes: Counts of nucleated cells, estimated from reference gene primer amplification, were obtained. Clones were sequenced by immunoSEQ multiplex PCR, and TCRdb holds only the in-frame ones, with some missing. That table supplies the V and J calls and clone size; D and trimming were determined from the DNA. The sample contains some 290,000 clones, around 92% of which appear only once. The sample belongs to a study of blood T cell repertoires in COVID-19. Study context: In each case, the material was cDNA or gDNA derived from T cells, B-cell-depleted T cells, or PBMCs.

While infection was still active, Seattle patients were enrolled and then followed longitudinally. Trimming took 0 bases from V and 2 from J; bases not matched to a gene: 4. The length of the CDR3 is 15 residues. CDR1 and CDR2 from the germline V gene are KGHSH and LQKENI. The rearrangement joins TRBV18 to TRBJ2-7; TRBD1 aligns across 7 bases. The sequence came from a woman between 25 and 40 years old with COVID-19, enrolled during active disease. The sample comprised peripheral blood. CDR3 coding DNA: TGTGCCAGCTCACCACCCGGGGACAGAGCCTACGAGCAGTACTTC. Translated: CASSPPGDRAYEQYF. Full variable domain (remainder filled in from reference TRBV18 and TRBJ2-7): NAGVMQNPRHLVRRRGQEARLRCSPMKGHSHVYWYRQLPEEGLKFMVYLQKENIIDESGMPKERFSAEFPKEGPSILRIQQVVRGDSAAYFCASSPPGDRAYEQYFGPGTRLTVT.